A selection of T cell receptor beta chains follows, all from one sample in a study of blood T cell repertoires in COVID-19. Libraries were prepared by immunoSEQ multiplex PCR; TCRdb keeps only in-frame clonotypes and omits some of them. The sample has about 440,000 clones, more than 85% seen once; the top ten hold 4.3%. The sample comprised peripheral blood. Source of these receptors: a woman aged 30 to 39 with acute or convalescent COVID-19. Both conserved end residues are part of each CDR3. Fields, in order: J gene, V gene, clone size, D gene, CDR3 DNA, CDR3 protein. D genes are given only for firm matches. The size of a clone is reported for some rows only, either as once, few or many, or as a class for expanded clones.

J: TRBJ2-2
V: TRBV19
size: -
D: -
DNA: TGTGCCAGTAGTATCGGGGGAGCCGGGGAGCTGTTTTTT
CDR3: CASSIGGAGELFF

J: TRBJ2-1
V: TRBV3-1/TRBV3-2
size: -
D: -
DNA: TGTGCCAGCAGCTTTGGAGGAGAGGCTGAGCAGTTCTTC
CDR3: CASSFGGEAEQFF

J: TRBJ2-3
V: TRBV28
size: -
D: TRBD2
DNA: TGTGCCAGCAGGACCCCGGGACTAGCGGGACCGGAAGATACGCAGTATTTT
CDR3: CASRTPGLAGPEDTQYF

J: TRBJ1-2
V: TRBV6-2/TRBV6-3
size: -
D: TRBD1
DNA: TGTGCCAGCAGTTACAGGGGGCAGGGGTATGGCTACACCTTC
CDR3: CASSYRGQGYGYTF

J: TRBJ1-2
V: TRBV2
size: -
D: -
DNA: TGTGCCAGCAGGGATGACGGAGTCTATGGCTACACCTTC
CDR3: CASRDDGVYGYTF

J: TRBJ2-5
V: TRBV11-2
size: -
D: TRBD2
DNA: TGTGCCAGCAGCTTAGGGGCAACTAGCGGGGTTCAGGAGACCCAGTACTTC
CDR3: CASSLGATSGVQETQYF

J: TRBJ2-7
V: TRBV7-8
size: -
D: TRBD1
DNA: TGTGCCAGCAGCGTCCAGGGGGCGCGGGAGCAGTACTTC
CDR3: CASSVQGAREQYF

J: TRBJ2-1
V: TRBV5-4
size: -
D: TRBD1
DNA: TGTGCCAGCCGGACAGGGTACAATGAGCAGTTCTTC
CDR3: CASRTGYNEQFF

J: TRBJ1-1
V: TRBV30
size: -
D: -
DNA: TGTGCCTGGGCCCGAGACAGAAGGACTGAAGCTTTCTTT
CDR3: CAWARDRRTEAFF

J: TRBJ1-1
V: TRBV12-3/TRBV12-4
size: few
D: -
DNA: TGTGCCAGCAGTTTACACCTGGTGCAGGCTTTCTTT
CDR3: CASSLHLVQAFF

J: TRBJ2-3
V: TRBV29-1
size: -
D: TRBD2
DNA: TGCAGCGTCGAGGGACTACACACAGATACGCAGTATTTT
CDR3: CSVEGLHTDTQYF

J: TRBJ2-1
V: TRBV27
size: -
D: -
DNA: TGTGCCAGCAGTTTAGACGGGATAAGCTACAATGAGCAGTTCTTC
CDR3: CASSLDGISYNEQFF

J: TRBJ1-6
V: TRBV2
size: -
D: TRBD1
DNA: TGTGCCAGCAGTCGGACAGGGAGAGAGTCACCCCTCCACTTT
CDR3: CASSRTGRESPLHF

J: TRBJ1-1
V: TRBV6-2/TRBV6-3
size: few
D: -
DNA: TGTGCCAGCAGTCAACAACAGAACACTGAAGCTTTCTTT
CDR3: CASSQQQNTEAFF

J: TRBJ2-7
V: TRBV5-1
size: -
D: TRBD2
DNA: TGCGCCAGCAGCTTGAGTCTTAGCGGGGGGGCCAACGAGCAGTACTTC
CDR3: CASSLSLSGGANEQYF

J: TRBJ2-1
V: TRBV25-1
size: once
D: TRBD1
DNA: TGTGCCAGCTCCCCGGGACAGGGTAAATGGCCCTACAATGAGCAGTTCTTC
CDR3: CASSPGQGKWPYNEQFF

J: TRBJ1-2
V: TRBV2
size: -
D: -
DNA: TGTGCCAGCAACCCGGGACAAATCTATGGCTACACCTTC
CDR3: CASNPGQIYGYTF

J: TRBJ2-1
V: TRBV20-1
size: -
D: -
DNA: TGCAGTGCTAGTGCTGCGGGTGGCGAAAAGTCCTACAATGAGCAGTTCTTC
CDR3: CSASAAGGEKSYNEQFF

J: TRBJ1-3
V: TRBV5-1
size: few
D: TRBD1
DNA: TGCGCCAGCAGCCACGGACAGGCAGTTGGAAACACCATATATTTT
CDR3: CASSHGQAVGNTIYF

J: TRBJ1-5
V: TRBV27
size: -
D: -
DNA: TGTGCCAGCAGTTCAACACAGGCTGTCAATCAGCCCCAGCATTTT
CDR3: CASSSTQAVNQPQHF

J: TRBJ2-3
V: TRBV2
size: -
D: TRBD1
DNA: TGTGCCAGCAGTGAGTGGCAGGGGGCGCAAAATACGCAGTATTTT
CDR3: CASSEWQGAQNTQYF

J: TRBJ2-5
V: TRBV29-1
size: -
D: -
DNA: TGCAGCGTTGCCCAGGGAGAGACCCAGTACTTC
CDR3: CSVAQGETQYF

J: TRBJ1-2
V: TRBV4-1
size: once
D: -
DNA: TGCGCCAGCAGCCAAGATCAGGGAATAGCTAACTATGGCTACACCTTC
CDR3: CASSQDQGIANYGYTF

J: TRBJ2-1
V: TRBV4-1
size: -
D: TRBD2
DNA: TGCGCCAGCAGCCAAGGTATACTAGCGGCCAATGAGCAGTTCTTC
CDR3: CASSQGILAANEQFF

J: TRBJ2-2
V: TRBV3-1/TRBV3-2
size: once
D: -
DNA: TGTGCCAGCAGCCAAATGGTGACTGGGGAGCTGTTTTTT
CDR3: CASSQMVTGELFF

J: TRBJ1-5
V: TRBV19
size: -
D: TRBD1
DNA: TGTGCCAGTAGGTTGGACAGGGCCAGCAATCAGCCCCAGCATTTT
CDR3: CASRLDRASNQPQHF

J: TRBJ2-7
V: TRBV27
size: -
D: -
DNA: TGTGCCAGCAGTTTCGGAGACTCCTTCTACGAGCAGTACTTC
CDR3: CASSFGDSFYEQYF

J: TRBJ1-2
V: TRBV30
size: -
D: -
DNA: TGTGCCTGGAGTTCCCGACAGGGCTACACCTTC
CDR3: CAWSSRQGYTF

J: TRBJ1-3
V: TRBV4-1
size: -
D: -
DNA: TGCGCCAGCAGCCAAGATCTAGGCTCTGGAAACACCATATATTTT
CDR3: CASSQDLGSGNTIYF

J: TRBJ1-1
V: TRBV5-1
size: -
D: -
DNA: TGCGCCAGTAAACTAACAGGGATCACTGAAGCTTTCTTT
CDR3: CASKLTGITEAFF

J: TRBJ2-1
V: TRBV30
size: -
D: TRBD1
DNA: TGTGCCTGGAGGGATAGAACAGGGACAGGGCATGGTAATGAGCAGTTCTTC
CDR3: CAWRDRTGTGHGNEQFF

J: TRBJ2-7
V: TRBV18
size: few
D: TRBD1
DNA: TGTGCCAGCTCACCACCGGCAGGGGGCTACGAGCAGTACTTC
CDR3: CASSPPAGGYEQYF

J: TRBJ2-5
V: TRBV6-1
size: -
D: -
DNA: TGTGCCAGCAGTGAAGACCAGCGGGTTAGGGTTGGGACCCAGTACTTC
CDR3: CASSEDQRVRVGTQYF

J: TRBJ1-2
V: TRBV7-2
size: few
D: TRBD1
DNA: TGTGCCAGCAGCTCCAGGGGGAACTATGGCTACACCTTC
CDR3: CASSSRGNYGYTF

J: TRBJ2-7
V: TRBV24-1
size: -
D: TRBD1
DNA: TGTGCCACCAGTGATCCCCGGACAGGGCCCCCCCCCTACGAGCAGTACTTC
CDR3: CATSDPRTGPPPYEQYF